This passage covers 20 T cell receptor beta chains from one sample sequenced in a study of T-cell reconstitution after alpha-beta-depleted transplantation in children. Researchers prepared the TCRbeta library using unique molecular identifiers, the study reports. TCRdb re-derived calls from the PCR reads in MiXCR, one entry per CDR3 protein. The data hold around 130,000 distinct CDR3 sequences, with approximately 8.7% observed a single time. The sequenced sample was PBMCs, mostly from graft donor cells, obtained 180 days after TCRalphabeta/CD19-depleted stem cell transplant. These receptors were obtained from a girl in the first two years of life who had a stem cell transplant for combined immunodeficiency, so the T cells may come from the graft donor.

Remarks on this clonotype: Since a much larger clone is just one base distant, this may be a read error. The chain is built from TRBV12-3 or TRBV12-4 and TRBJ2-1, with 11 bases identical to TRBD2. The CDR3 runs to 14 residues. The CDR3 DNA sequence: TGTGCCGTTACTAGCGGGAGCTCCCACAATGAGCAGTTCTTC. This encodes CAVTSGSSHNEQFF.

This chain connects TRBV5-1 to TRBJ2-1; 9 positions agree with TRBD2. In germline, CDR1 is SGHRS, CDR2 YFSETQ. The V gene end was trimmed by 0 bases and the J gene end by 6 bases; junction bases not matched to a gene: 7. This CDR3 spans 16 amino acids. The CDR3 bases are TGCGCCAGCAGCTTGGTTCCCGCTAGCGGGGTCAATGAGCAGTTCTTC. This gives the protein CASSLVPASGVNEQFF.

The V call is TRBV28, the J call TRBJ2-1; 7 nucleotides match TRBD1. This CDR3 contains 15 residues. The V gene end was trimmed by 7 bases and the J gene end by 7 bases; junction bases not matched to a gene: 13. The germline CDR1 and CDR2 sequences are MDHEN and SYDVKM. In DNA, the CDR3 is TGTGCCAGCATTCCCCCAGACAGGGTAGGGAATGAGCAGTTCTTC. This encodes CASIPPDRVGNEQFF.

Ten or more counts support this clonotype. The chain couples TRBV12-3 or TRBV12-4 to TRBJ2-2, with TRBD2 matching 7 bases. This CDR3 spans 17 amino acids. Germline trimming cut 0 bases from V and 3 bases from J; bases unmatched to any gene: 7. The DNA for the CDR3 is TGTGCCAGCAGTTTAGCGCTTACTAGCGACGACACCGGGGAGCTGTTTTTT. It specifies CASSLALTSDDTGELFF.

This clonotype appeared many times. This sequence joins TRBV10-3 and TRBJ2-6; no clear D gene. V lost 1 base and J lost 2, with 3 bases in between. CDR1 is ENHRY, CDR2 SYGVKD, per germline. This CDR3 has 14 residues. The CDR3 region is CAISELPGANVLTF. The CDR3 bases are TGTGCCATCAGTGAGTTGCCTGGGGCCAACGTCCTGACTTTC.

This clonotype was counted between two and nine times. The V gene is TRBV12-3 or TRBV12-4, the J gene TRBJ2-7; the D is unclear. The CDR3 sequence is 14 residues long. Trimming removed 3 bases from V and 0 bases from J, with 9 bases in between. Here the CDR3 DNA reads TGTGCCAGCAGTTTTAGAGTCAACTCCTACGAGCAGTACTTC. Translation: CASSFRVNSYEQYF.

This chain connects TRBV7-2 to TRBJ2-4; D gene ambiguous. The V gene lost 6 bases and the J gene lost 1 base, with 13 bases spanning the gap. The CDR3 is 15 amino acids. Germline V CDR1 and CDR2: SGHTA, FQGNSA. The CDR3 DNA sequence: TGTGCCAGCAGTCCGATCGGGTCTGCCAAAAACATTCAGTACTTC. Translating gives CASSPIGSAKNIQYF. Complete variable domain (other parts from reference TRBV7-2 and TRBJ2-4): GAGVSQSPSNKVTEKGKDVELRCDPISGHTALYWYRQSLGQGLEFLIYFQGNSAPDKSGLPSDRFSAERTGGSVSTLTIQRTQQEDSAVYLCASSPIGSAKNIQYFGAGTRLSVL.

This clonotype was seen a handful of times. The J gene is TRBJ2-4, the V gene TRBV6-1, with 8 bases fitting TRBD1. CDR3 length: 17 amino acids. V was clipped by 6 bases and J by 0 bases; unmatched bases: 10. Germline CDR1 is MNHNS and CDR2 is SASEGT. The CDR3 protein is CASRPGQVLLAKNIQYF. The CDR3 DNA reads as TGTGCCAGCAGACCGGGACAGGTCCTACTAGCCAAAAACATTCAGTACTTC.

This clonotype was counted between two and nine times. V is TRBV20-1 and J is TRBJ2-7, with 9 bases identical to TRBD2. V lost 3 bases, J lost 2 bases, and 8 bases stayed unmatched. CDR3 length: 15 residues. From germline, CDR1 is DFQATT and CDR2 SNEGSKA (reference sequence). CDR3: CSARALSGSTYEQYF. As DNA, the CDR3 is TGCAGTGCTAGGGCCCTTAGCGGGAGTACCTACGAGCAGTACTTC.

The chain recombines TRBV5-1 with TRBJ2-7; 11 bases fit TRBD1. Germline values: CDR1 SGHRS, CDR2 YFSETQ. CDR3 length: 15 residues. Trimming took 1 base from V and 4 from J; bases not matched to a gene: 4. CDR3 protein: CASSLRTGGTYEQYF. CDR3 coding DNA: TGCGCCAGCAGCTTGAGGACAGGGGGCACGTACGAGCAGTACTTC.

The V gene is TRBV15, the J gene TRBJ2-2; tentative D call: TRBD2 (6 bases). The V end was cut by 1 base, the J end by 4 bases, with 13 bases between. Germline assignment: CDR1 LNHNV and CDR2 YYDKDF (reference sequence). CDR3 length: 16 residues. This CDR3 reads CATSRGFRGFTGELFF. Here the CDR3 DNA reads TGTGCCACCAGCAGAGGATTTCGGGGGTTCACCGGGGAGCTGTTTTTT.

For the CDR3, the DNA is TGTGCCAGCAGTCCAAGGGGCGGGGAGCTGTTTTTT. It codes for CASSPRGGELFF. The V and J genes are TRBV12-3 or TRBV12-4 and TRBJ2-2, with D maybe TRBD1 (5 bases). The ends were cut back, 5 bases at V and 7 bases at J, with 8 bases in the middle. The CDR3 sequence is 12 residues long.

As concerns this clonotype: Germline and junction disagree at one end, which may indicate a read error. The chain combines TRBV12-3 or TRBV12-4 with TRBJ2-7; D is uncertain. This CDR3 has 12 residues. CDR3 nucleotides: TGTGCCAGCAGCCCCCGGCCCTACGACCAGTACTTC. As protein: CASSPRPYDQYF.

V usage is TRBV6-2 or TRBV6-3 and J usage is TRBJ1-1, with TRBD1 identical over 11 bases. The CDR3 is 15 residues long. Trimming took 6 bases from V and 4 from J; bases not matched to a gene: 7. Germline V gene data show CDR1 as MNHEY and CDR2 as SVGEGT. CDR3 residues: CASSRAGTGGTEAFF. In DNA, the CDR3 is TGTGCCAGCAGCCGAGCCGGGACAGGGGGCACTGAAGCTTTCTTT.

This clonotype was detected ten times or more. This chain links TRBV12-3 or TRBV12-4 with TRBJ1-1; D is unresolved. V gave up 2 bases and J gave up 1 base, with 14 bases separating them. This CDR3 region has 16 residues. The CDR3 DNA sequence: TGTGCCAGCAGTTTAACGGGGATTCAAGAGAACACTGAAGCTTTCTTT. It codes for CASSLTGIQENTEAFF.

V and J are TRBV2 and TRBJ1-4, with a tentative D call TRBD1 (6 bases). With 3 bases removed from V and 3 bases from J, the gap between germline ends came to 11 bases. Germline V CDR1 and CDR2: SNHLY, FYNNEI. The CDR3 loop spans 15 amino acids. CDR3 DNA sequence: TGTGCCAGCAGTGAGGAGGGGGGTGCTAATGAAAAACTGTTTTTT. The encoded protein is CASSEEGGANEKLFF.

The table lists this clonotype with many counts. The genes are TRBV10-3 and TRBJ1-1, with 7 bases lining up with TRBD1. In germline, CDR1 is ENHRY, CDR2 SYGVKD. The CDR3 has 15 residues. J was trimmed by 0 bases and V by 3 bases; bases with no gene match: 4. The chain's CDR3 is CAISEGGTVNTEAFF. The CDR3, as DNA: TGTGCCATCAGTGAAGGGGGGACAGTGAACACTGAAGCTTTCTTT.

This chain uses TRBV29-1 with TRBJ2-1, with D perhaps matching TRBD1 (6 bases). V shed 5 bases and J shed 4 bases, with 15 bases lying between them. CDR1 and CDR2 from the germline V gene are SQVTM and ANQGSEA. The length of the CDR3 is 14 residues. In nucleotides, the CDR3 is TGCAGCGTTCTAAACAGGGCACAGTACAATGAGCAGTTCTTC. Amino acid sequence: CSVLNRAQYNEQFF.

This clonotype has at least ten counts. The chain is built from TRBV5-1 and TRBJ2-1; 9 nucleotides match TRBD2. V shed 0 bases, J shed 3 bases, and the junction held 1 base outside the gene matches. The CDR3 consists of 15 residues. CDR1 is SGHRS and CDR2 is YFSETQ in the germline V gene. The CDR3 nucleotides read TGCGCCAGCAGCTTGGGAGCGGGAGGCTACAATGAGCAGTTCTTC. Translation gives CASSLGAGGYNEQFF.

This clonotype was seen a handful of times. The chain carries TRBV20-1 and TRBJ2-7; TRBD1 matches 10 bases. J was trimmed by 3 bases and V by 0 bases; bases with no gene match: 5. Germline CDR1 reads DFQATT; CDR2 reads SNEGSKA (reference sequence). The CDR3 sequence is 15 residues long. In DNA form, the CDR3 reads TGCAGTGCTAGAGAACTCGGGACAGGGGTCTACGAGCAGTACTTC. Encoded protein: CSARELGTGVYEQYF.